This TCR beta chain was sequenced for a study of shared clonotypes between healthy human individuals. V was pared by 5 bases and J by 4 bases, with 17 bases between. CDR3 length: 15 amino acids. Germline assignment: CDR1 SNHLY and CDR2 FYNNEI. Method: immunoSEQ multiplex PCR; TCRdb's copy keeps in-frame clones and lacks some. The table records approximately 1.5 million clones, approximately 98.5% of them present only once. The clonotype originates from a man aged 25 to 40 in good health. Sequencing input: naive CD4+ T cells sorted from blood. Subset here: CD45RA+ positively selected. The J gene is TRBJ1-1, the V gene TRBV2; TRBD1 might be the D (5 bases). CDR3 bases: TGTGCCAGCAGTCCTGAGGGACCAACAGGCACTGAAGCTTTCTTT. Translating gives CASSPEGPTGTEAFF.